This T cell receptor beta chain was sequenced during a study of shared clonotypes between healthy human individuals. Overall study context: The composition of the donors was a couple of women and a few men aged 18 to 49. Study results and limitations: The sole specimen, blood, was sampled, and tissue repertoires likely differ.

Turning to this clone: What it binds is not known.

CDR1 is SGHDT, CDR2 YYEEEE, per germline. This CDR3 is built from 17 residues. V shed 4 bases and J shed 2 bases, with 18 bases lying between them. Sequencing used immunoSEQ multiplex PCR; TCRdb keeps in-frame clones, though not all of them. The table records hundreds of thousands of clones, almost 97% of them present only once. This clonotype originated in a woman in her 30s in good health. Sequencing was carried out using naive CD4+ T cells sorted from blood. Subset of the sample: CD45RA+ positively selected. The genes are TRBV5-6 and TRBJ2-2, with D hard to call. The CDR3 loop is CASSGDPGSTNTGELFF. In nucleotides, the CDR3 is TGTGCCAGCAGCGGAGACCCGGGTTCTACTAACACCGGGGAGCTGTTTTTT.